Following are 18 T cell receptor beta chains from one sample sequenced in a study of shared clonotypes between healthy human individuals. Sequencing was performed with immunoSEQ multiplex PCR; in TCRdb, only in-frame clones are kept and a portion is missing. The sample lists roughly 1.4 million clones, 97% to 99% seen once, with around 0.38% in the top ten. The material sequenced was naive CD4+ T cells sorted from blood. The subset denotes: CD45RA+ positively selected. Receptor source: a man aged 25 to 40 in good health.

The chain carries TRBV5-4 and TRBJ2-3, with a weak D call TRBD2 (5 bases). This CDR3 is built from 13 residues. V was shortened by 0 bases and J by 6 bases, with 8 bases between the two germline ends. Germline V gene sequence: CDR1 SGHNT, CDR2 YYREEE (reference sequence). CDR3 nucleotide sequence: TGTGCCAGCAGCTTGGGAGGGTTGGATACGCAGTATTTT. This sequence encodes CASSLGGLDTQYF.

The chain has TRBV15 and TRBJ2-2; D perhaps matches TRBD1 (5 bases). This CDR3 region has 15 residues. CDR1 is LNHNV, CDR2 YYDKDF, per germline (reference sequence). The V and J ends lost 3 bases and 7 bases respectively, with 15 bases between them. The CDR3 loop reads CATSSPGSPGGELFF. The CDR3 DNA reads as TGTGCCACCAGCAGCCCAGGGTCGCCCGGCGGGGAGCTGTTTTTT.

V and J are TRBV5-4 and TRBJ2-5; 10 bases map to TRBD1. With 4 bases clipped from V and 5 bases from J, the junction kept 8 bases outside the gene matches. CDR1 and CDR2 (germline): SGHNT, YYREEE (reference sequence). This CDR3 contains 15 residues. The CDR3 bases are TGTGCCAGCAGCACCGGGACAGGGGAGACGGAGACCCAGTACTTC. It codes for CASSTGTGETETQYF.

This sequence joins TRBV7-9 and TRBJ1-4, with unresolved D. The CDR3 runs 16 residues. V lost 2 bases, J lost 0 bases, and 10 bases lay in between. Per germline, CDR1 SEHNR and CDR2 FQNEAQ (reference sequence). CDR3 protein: CASSLKRLTTNEKLFF. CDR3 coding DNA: TGTGCCAGCAGCTTAAAACGGCTTACAACTAATGAAAAACTGTTTTTT.

The CDR3 region has the DNA TGCGCCAGCAGCCACCATGGGGGGGCCGTGAACACCGGGGAGCTGTTTTTT. It codes for CASSHHGGAVNTGELFF. This chain links TRBV4-1 with TRBJ2-2, with D possibly matching TRBD2 (7 bases). The ends were cut back, 3 bases at V and 1 base at J, with 15 bases in the middle. Per the germline V gene, CDR1 is MGHRA and CDR2 is YSYEKL. The CDR3 runs 17 residues.

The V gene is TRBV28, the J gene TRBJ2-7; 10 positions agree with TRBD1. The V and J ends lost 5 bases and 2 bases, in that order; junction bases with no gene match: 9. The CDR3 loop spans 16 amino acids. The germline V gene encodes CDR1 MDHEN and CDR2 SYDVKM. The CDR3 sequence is CASSLTGTGEPYEQYF. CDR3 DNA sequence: TGTGCCAGCAGTCTGACCGGGACAGGGGAACCCTACGAGCAGTACTTC.

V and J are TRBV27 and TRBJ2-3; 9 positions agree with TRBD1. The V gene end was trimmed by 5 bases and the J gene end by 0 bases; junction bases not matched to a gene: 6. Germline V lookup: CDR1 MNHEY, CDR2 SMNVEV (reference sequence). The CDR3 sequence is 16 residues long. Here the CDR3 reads CASSVRDRVSTDTQYF. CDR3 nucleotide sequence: TGTGCCAGCAGTGTCCGGGACAGGGTTAGCACAGATACGCAGTATTTT.

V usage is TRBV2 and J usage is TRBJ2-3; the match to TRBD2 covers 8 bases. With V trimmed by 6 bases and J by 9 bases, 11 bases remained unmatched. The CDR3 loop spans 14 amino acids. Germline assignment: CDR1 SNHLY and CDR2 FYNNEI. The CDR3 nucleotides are TGTGCCAGCAGGGACAGCGGGAGAGGCAGCACGCAGTATTTT. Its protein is CASRDSGRGSTQYF.

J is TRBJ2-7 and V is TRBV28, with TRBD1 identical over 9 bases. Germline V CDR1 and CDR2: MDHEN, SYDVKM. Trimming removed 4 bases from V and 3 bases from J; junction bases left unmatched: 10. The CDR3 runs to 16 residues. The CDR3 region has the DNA TGTGCCAGCAGTTCCTTGGGACAGGGCGTTCTCTACGAGCAGTACTTC. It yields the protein CASSSLGQGVLYEQYF.

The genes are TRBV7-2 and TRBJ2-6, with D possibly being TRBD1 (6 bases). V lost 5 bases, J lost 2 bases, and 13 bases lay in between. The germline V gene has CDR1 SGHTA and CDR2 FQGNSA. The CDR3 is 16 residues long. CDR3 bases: TGTGCCAGCAGCAAACATACAGGGCCTGGGGCCAACGTCCTGACTTTC. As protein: CASSKHTGPGANVLTF.

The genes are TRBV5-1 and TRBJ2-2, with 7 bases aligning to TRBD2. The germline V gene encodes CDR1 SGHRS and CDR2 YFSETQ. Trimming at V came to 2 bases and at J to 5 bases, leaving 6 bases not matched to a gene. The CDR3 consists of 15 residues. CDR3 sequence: CASSFGGTYTGELFF. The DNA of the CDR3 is TGCGCCAGCAGCTTCGGGGGGACCTATACCGGGGAGCTGTTTTTT.

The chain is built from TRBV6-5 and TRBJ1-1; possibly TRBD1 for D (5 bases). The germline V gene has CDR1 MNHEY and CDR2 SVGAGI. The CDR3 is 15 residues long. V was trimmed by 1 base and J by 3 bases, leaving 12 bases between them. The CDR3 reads CASSYYVGPDTEAFF. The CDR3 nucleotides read TGTGCCAGCAGTTACTATGTGGGACCAGACACTGAAGCTTTCTTT.

The CDR3 nucleotides read TGTGCCAGTAGTGGTCCAAAAAGCAGCTCTGGGGCCAACGTCCTGACTTTC. As protein: CASSGPKSSSGANVLTF. The chain employs TRBV19 and TRBJ2-6, with no clear D. V was pared by 5 bases and J by 0 bases, with 14 bases between. Germline V gene data show CDR1 as LNHDA and CDR2 as SQIVND (reference sequence). This CDR3 spans 17 amino acids.

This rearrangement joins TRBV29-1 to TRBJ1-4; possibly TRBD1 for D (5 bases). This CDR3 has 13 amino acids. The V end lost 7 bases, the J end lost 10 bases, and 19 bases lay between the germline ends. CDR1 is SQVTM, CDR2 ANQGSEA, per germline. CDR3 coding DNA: TGCAGCGCTGCAGAGGGGCATAAAGGAAAACTGTTTTTT. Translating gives CSAAEGHKGKLFF.

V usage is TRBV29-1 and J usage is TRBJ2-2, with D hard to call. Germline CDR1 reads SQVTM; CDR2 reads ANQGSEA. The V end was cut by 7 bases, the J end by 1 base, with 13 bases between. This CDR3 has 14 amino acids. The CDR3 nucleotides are TGCAGCGCCCTAGGACGGAAGAACACCGGGGAGCTGTTTTTT. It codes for CSALGRKNTGELFF.

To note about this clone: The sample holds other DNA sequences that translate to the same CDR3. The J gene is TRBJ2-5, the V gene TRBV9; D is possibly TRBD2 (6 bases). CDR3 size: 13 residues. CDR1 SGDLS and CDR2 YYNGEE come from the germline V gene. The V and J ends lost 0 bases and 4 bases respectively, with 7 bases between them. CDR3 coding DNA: TGTGCCAGCAGCGTAGGGGGGGTAGAGACCCAGTACTTC. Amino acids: CASSVGGVETQYF. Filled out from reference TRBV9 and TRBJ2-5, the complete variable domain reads DSGVTQTPKHLITATGQRVTLRCSPRSGDLSVYWYQQSLDQGLQFLIQYYNGEERAKGNILERFSAQQFPDLHSELNLSSLELGDSALYFCASSVGGVETQYFGPGTRLLVL.

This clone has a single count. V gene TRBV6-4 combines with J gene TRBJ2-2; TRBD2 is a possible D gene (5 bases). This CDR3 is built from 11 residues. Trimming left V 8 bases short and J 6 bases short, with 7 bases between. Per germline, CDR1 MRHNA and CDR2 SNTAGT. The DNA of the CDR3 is TGTGCCAGCCGGCGGGCCGGGGAGCTGTTTTTT. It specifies CASRRAGELFF.

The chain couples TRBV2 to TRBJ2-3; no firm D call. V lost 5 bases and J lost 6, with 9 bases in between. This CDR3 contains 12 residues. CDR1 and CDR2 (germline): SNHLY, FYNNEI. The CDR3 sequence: CASSLGPDTQYF. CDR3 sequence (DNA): TGTGCCAGCAGTCTTGGCCCCGATACGCAGTATTTT. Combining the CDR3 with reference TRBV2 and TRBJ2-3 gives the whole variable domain EPEVTQTPSHQVTQMGQEVILRCVPISNHLYFYWYRQILGQKVEFLVSFYNNEISEKSEIFDDQFSVERPDGSNFTLKIRSTKLEDSAMYFCASSLGPDTQYFGPGTRLTVL.